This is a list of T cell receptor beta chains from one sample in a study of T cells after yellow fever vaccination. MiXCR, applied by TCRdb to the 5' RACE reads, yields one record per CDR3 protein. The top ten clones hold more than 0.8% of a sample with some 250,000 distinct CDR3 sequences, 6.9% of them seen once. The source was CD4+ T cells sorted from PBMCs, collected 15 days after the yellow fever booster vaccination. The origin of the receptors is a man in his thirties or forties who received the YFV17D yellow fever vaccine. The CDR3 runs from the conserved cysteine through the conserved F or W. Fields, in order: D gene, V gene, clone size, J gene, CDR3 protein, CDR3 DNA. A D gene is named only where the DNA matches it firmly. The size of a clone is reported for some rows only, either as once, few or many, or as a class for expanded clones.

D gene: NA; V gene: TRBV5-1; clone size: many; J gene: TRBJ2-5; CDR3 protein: CASSVQGDGIGETQYF; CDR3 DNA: TGCGCCAGCAGCGTTCAGGGTGACGGGATCGGGGAGACCCAGTACTTC
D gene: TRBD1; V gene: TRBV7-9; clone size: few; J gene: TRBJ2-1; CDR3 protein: CASVVQGSGGHNEQFF; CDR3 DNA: TGTGCCAGTGTAGTACAGGGGTCAGGGGGCCACAATGAGCAGTTCTTC
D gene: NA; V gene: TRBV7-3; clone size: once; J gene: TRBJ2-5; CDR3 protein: CASSLRGSGQWGPQAQYF; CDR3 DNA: TGTGCCAGCAGCTTAAGGGGTTCTGGACAGTGGGGTCCTCAGGCCCAGTACTTC
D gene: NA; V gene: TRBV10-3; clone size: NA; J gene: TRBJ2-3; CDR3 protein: CAISEGDILTDTQYF; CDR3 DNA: TGTGCCATCAGTGAGGGGGACATACTCACAGATACGCAGTATTTT
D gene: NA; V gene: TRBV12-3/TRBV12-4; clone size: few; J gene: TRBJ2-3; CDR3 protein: CASSSSASPDTQYF; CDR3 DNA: TGTGCCAGCAGTTCATCGGCCTCTCCAGATACGCAGTATTTT
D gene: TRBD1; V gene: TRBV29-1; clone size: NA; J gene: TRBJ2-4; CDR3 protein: CSVERQGGNIQYF; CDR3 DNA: TGCAGCGTTGAGAGACAGGGGGGGAACATTCAGTACTTC
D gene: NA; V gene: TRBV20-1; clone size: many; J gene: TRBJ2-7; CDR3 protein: CSANRDTSYEQYF; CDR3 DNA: TGCAGTGCTAACCGGGACACGTCCTACGAGCAGTACTTC
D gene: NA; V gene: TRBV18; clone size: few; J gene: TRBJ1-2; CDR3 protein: CASSPDLNYGYTF; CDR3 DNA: TGTGCCAGCTCACCGGACTTAAACTATGGCTACACCTTC
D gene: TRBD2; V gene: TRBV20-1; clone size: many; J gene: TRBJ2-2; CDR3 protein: CSASTLAGEAGELFF; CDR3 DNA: TGCAGTGCTAGTACCCTAGCGGGAGAGGCCGGGGAGCTGTTTTTT
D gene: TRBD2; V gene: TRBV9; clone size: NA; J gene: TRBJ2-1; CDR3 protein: CASSVVVGGGEQFF; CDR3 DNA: TGTGCCAGCAGCGTAGTCGTGGGGGGGGGTGAGCAGTTCTTC
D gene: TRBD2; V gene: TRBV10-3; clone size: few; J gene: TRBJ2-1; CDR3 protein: CAISGTSGYNEQFF; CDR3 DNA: TGTGCCATCAGCGGGACTAGCGGCTACAATGAGCAGTTCTTC
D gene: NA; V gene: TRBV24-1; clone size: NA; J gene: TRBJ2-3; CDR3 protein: CATSDSGVTDTQYF; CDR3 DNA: TGTGCCACCAGTGATTCCGGGGTCACAGATACGCAGTATTTT
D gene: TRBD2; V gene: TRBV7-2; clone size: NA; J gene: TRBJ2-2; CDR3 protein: CASSHSTSGGTGELFF; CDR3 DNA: TGTGCCAGCAGCCACAGCACTAGCGGGGGCACCGGGGAGCTGTTTTTT
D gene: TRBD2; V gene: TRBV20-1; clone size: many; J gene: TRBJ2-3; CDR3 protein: CSARVSSGMYTQYF; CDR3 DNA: TGCAGTGCTAGAGTTTCTAGCGGGATGTATACGCAGTATTTT
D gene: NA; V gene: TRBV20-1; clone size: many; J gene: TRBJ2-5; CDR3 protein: CSAKDRDLETQYF; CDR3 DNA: TGCAGTGCCAAAGACAGGGACTTAGAGACCCAGTACTTC
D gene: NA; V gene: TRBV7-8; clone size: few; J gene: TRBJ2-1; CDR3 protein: CASSLAQGGPPRYNEQFF; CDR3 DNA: TGTGCCAGCAGCTTAGCTCAGGGGGGACCTCCGAGGTACAATGAGCAGTTCTTC
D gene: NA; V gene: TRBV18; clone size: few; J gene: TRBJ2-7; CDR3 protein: CASSPPISSYEQYF; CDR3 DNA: TGTGCCAGCTCACCACCGATCTCCTCCTACGAGCAGTACTTC
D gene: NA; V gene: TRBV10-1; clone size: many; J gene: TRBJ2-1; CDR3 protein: CASRGLGTYNEQFF; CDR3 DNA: TGCGCCAGCAGGGGACTGGGTACCTACAATGAGCAGTTCTTC
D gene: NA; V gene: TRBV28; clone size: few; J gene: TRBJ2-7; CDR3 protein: CASSYIRTASYEQYF; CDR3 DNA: TGTGCCAGCAGTTATATCCGGACAGCTAGCTACGAGCAGTACTTC
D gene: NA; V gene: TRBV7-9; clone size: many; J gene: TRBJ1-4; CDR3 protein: CASSLPRQLQSEKLFF; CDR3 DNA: TGTGCCAGCAGCTTACCCCGACAGCTTCAATCGGAAAAACTGTTTTTT
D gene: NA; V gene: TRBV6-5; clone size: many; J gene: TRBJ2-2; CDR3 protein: CASSYSHNSRTGELFF; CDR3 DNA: TGTGCCAGCAGTTACTCCCACAACTCGAGGACCGGGGAGCTGTTTTTT
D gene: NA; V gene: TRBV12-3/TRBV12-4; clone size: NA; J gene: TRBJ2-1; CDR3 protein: CASSTSANEQFF; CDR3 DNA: TGTGCCAGCAGCACGAGCGCCAATGAGCAGTTCTTC
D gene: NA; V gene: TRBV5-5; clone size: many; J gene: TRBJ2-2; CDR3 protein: CASSLVGAGELFF; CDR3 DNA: TGTGCCAGCAGCTTGGTAGGGGCTGGGGAGCTGTTTTTT
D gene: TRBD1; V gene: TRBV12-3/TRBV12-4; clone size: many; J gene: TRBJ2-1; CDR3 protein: CASSLGGTDTFF; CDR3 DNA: TGTGCCAGCAGTTTAGGTGGGACAGATACGTTCTTC
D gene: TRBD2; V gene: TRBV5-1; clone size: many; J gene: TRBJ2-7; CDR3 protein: CASSREEGSYEQYF; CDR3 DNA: TGCGCCAGTTCCCGGGAGGAGGGATCCTACGAGCAGTACTTC
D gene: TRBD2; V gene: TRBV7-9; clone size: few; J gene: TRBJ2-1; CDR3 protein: CASSFTPGLAGGWEQFF; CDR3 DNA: TGTGCCAGCAGCTTTACCCCAGGACTAGCGGGAGGATGGGAGCAGTTCTTC
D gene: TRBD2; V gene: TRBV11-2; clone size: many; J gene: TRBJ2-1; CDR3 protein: CASSLLAGGVAVAYNEQFF; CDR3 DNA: TGTGCCAGCAGCTTGCTAGCGGGAGGAGTGGCGGTGGCCTACAATGAGCAGTTCTTC
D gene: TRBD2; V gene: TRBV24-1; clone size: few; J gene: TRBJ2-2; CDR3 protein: CATSDASLAGPIGELFF; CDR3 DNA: TGTGCCACCAGTGATGCCTCTTTAGCGGGCCCAATCGGGGAGCTGTTTTTT
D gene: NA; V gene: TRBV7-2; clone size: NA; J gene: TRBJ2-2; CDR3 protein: CASSLTHHTGELFF; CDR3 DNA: TGTGCCAGCAGCTTAACCCATCACACCGGGGAGCTGTTTTTT
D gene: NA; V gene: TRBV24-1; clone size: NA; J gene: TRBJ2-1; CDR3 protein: CATSDPAASGSNEQFF; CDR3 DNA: TGTGCCACCAGTGACCCAGCGGCATCGGGGTCCAATGAGCAGTTCTTC
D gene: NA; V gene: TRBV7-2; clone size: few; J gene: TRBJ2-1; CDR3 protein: CASSSQGNYNEQFF; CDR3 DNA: TGTGCCAGCAGCTCGCAGGGGAACTACAATGAGCAGTTCTTC
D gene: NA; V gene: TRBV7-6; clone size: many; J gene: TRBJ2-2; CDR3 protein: CASSQQGNTGELFF; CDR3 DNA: TGTGCCAGCAGCCAACAGGGTAACACCGGGGAGCTGTTTTTT
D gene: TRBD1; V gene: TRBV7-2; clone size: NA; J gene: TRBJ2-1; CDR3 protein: CASSLVGDRLFKQFF; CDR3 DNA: TGTGCCAGCAGCTTAGTAGGGGACAGGTTGTTTAAACAGTTCTTC
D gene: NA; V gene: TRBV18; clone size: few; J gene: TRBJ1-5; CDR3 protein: CASSPQREGPQHF; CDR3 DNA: TGTGCCAGCTCACCCCAACGCGAAGGGCCCCAGCATTTT
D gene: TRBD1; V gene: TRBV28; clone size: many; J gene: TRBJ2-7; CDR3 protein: CASSRASRDRGLYEQYF; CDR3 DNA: TGTGCCAGCAGCCGGGCCTCCCGGGACAGGGGGCTCTACGAGCAGTACTTC
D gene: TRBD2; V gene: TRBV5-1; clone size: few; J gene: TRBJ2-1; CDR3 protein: CASSPSGGSLNEQFF; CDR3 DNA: TGCGCCAGCAGCCCTTCTGGCGGGAGCCTTAATGAGCAGTTCTTC
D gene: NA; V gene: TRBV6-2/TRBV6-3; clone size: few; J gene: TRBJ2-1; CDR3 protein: CASLPRGKGFDNEQFF; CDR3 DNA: TGTGCCAGCCTTCCTAGGGGAAAGGGATTTGACAATGAGCAGTTCTTC
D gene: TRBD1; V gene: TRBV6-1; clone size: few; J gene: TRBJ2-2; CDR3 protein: CASAWRQGDTGELFF; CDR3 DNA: TGTGCCAGCGCTTGGCGACAGGGTGACACCGGGGAGCTGTTTTTT
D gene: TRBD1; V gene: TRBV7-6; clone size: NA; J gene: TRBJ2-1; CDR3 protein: CASTSGQGPGGNEQFF; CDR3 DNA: TGTGCCAGCACCTCTGGACAGGGCCCAGGGGGGAATGAGCAGTTCTTC
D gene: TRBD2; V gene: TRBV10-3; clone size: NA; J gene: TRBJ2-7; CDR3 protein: CAITPGLAGLGLYEQYF; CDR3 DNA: TGTGCCATCACCCCGGGACTAGCGGGACTGGGATTATACGAGCAGTACTTC
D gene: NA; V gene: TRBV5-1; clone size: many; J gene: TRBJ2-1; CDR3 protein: CASSFPGYGEQFF; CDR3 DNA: TGCGCCAGCAGCTTTCCGGGATACGGCGAGCAGTTCTTC
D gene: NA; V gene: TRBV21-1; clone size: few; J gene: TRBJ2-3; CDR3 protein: CASNGTVQRGDTFTDTQYF; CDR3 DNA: TGTGCCAGCAACGGGACGGTCCAGAGGGGGGACACATTCACAGATACGCAGTATTTT
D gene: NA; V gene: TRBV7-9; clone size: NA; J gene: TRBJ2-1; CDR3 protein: CASSAGTLYNEQFF; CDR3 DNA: TGTGCCAGCAGCGCCGGGACTCTCTACAATGAGCAGTTCTTC
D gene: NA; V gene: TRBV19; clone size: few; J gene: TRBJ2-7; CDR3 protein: CASSTTRVFHEQYF; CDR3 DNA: TGTGCCAGTAGTACGACGAGAGTATTTCACGAGCAGTACTTC
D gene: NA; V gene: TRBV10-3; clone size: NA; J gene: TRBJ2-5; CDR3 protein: CAISEGLSQETQYF; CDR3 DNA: TGTGCCATCAGTGAGGGACTTAGCCAAGAGACCCAGTACTTC
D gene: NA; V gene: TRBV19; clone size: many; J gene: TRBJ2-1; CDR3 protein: CASRVGPSYNEQFF; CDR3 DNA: TGTGCCAGTAGAGTAGGGCCCTCCTACAATGAGCAGTTCTTC
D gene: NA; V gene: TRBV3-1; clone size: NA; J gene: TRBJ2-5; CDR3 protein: CASSRLALKETQYF; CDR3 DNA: TGTGCCAGCAGCCGCCTAGCACTCAAAGAGACCCAGTACTTC
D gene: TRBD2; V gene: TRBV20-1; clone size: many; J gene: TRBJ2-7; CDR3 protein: CSATSGRGYEQYF; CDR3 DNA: TGCAGTGCCACTAGCGGGAGAGGCTACGAGCAGTACTTC
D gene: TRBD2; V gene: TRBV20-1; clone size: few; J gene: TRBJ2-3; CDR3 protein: CSAREGAGLVFDTQYF; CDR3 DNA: TGCAGTGCTAGAGAGGGGGCGGGACTAGTATTCGATACGCAGTATTTT
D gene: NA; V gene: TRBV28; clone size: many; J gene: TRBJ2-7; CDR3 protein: CASGQHPYEQYF; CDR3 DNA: TGTGCCAGCGGACAGCATCCCTACGAGCAGTACTTC
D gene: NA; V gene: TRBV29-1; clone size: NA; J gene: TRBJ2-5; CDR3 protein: CSVGAETQYF; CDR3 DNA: TGCAGCGTTGGGGCGGAGACCCAGTACTTC
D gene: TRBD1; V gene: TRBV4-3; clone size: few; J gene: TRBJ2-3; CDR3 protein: CASSLSVEGQGYTDTQYF; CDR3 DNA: TGCGCCAGCAGCCTCTCCGTTGAGGGACAGGGGTACACAGATACGCAGTATTTT